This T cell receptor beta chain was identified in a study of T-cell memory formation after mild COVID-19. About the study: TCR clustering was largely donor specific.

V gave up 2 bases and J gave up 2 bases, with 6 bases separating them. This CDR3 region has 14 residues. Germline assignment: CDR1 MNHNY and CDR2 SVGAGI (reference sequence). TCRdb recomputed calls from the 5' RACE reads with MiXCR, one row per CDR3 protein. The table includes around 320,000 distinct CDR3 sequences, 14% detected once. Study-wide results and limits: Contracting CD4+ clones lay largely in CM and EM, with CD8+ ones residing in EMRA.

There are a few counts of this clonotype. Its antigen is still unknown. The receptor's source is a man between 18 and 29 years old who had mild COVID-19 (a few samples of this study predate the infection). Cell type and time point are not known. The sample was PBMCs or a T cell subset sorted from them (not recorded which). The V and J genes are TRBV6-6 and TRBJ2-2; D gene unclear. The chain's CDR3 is CASSYNTNTGELFF. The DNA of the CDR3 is TGTGCCAGCAGTTACAACACTAACACCGGGGAGCTGTTTTTT.